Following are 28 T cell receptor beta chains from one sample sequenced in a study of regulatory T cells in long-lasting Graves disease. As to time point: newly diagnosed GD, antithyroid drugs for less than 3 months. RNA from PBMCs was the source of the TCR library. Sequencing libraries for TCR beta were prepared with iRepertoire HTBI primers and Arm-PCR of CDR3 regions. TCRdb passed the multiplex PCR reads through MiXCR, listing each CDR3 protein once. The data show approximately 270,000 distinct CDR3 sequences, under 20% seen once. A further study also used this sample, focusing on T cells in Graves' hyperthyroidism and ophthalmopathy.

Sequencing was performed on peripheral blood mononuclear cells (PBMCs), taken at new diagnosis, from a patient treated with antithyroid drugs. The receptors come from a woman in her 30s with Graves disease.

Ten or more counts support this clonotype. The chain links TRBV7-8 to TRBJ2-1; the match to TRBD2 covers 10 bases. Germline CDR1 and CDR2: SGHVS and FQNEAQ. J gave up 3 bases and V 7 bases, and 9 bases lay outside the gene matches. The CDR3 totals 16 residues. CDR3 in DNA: TGTGCCAGCAACCGCCGTGGGACTAGCGTCTACAATGAGCAGTTCTTC. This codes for CASNRRGTSVYNEQFF.

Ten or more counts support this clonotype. CDR3 amino acids: CASSVQGGTEAFF. DNA for the CDR3: TGTGCCAGCAGTGTGCAGGGAGGCACTGAAGCTTTCTTT. The chain is built from TRBV2 and TRBJ1-1; D possibly corresponds to TRBD1 (5 bases). The CDR3 extends over 13 amino acids. V shed 4 bases and J shed 4 bases, with 10 bases lying between them. Germline CDR1 reads SNHLY; CDR2 reads FYNNEI.

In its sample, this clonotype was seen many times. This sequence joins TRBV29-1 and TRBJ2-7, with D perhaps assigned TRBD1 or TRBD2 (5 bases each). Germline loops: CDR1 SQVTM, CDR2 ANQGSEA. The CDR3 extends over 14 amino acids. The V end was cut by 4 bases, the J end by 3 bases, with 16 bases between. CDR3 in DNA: TGCAGCGTTGTTCGAGGGGATACGGGCTACGAGCAGTACTTC. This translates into CSVVRGDTGYEQYF.

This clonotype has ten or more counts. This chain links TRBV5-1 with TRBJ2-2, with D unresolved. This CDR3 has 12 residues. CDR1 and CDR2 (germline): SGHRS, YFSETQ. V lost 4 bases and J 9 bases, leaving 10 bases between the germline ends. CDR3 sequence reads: CASSAELRELFF. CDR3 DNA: TGCGCCAGCAGCGCTGAACTCCGGGAGCTGTTTTTT.

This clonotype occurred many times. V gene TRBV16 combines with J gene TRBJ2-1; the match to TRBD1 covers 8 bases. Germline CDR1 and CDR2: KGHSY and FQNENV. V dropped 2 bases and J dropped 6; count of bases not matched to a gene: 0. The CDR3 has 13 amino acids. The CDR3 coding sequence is TGTGCCAGCAGCCAAGACAGGGGCAATGAGCAGTTCTTC. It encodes CASSQDRGNEQFF.

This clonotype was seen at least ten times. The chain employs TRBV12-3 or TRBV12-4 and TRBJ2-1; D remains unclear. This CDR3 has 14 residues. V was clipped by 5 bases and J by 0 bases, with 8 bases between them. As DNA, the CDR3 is TGTGCCAGCAGTCGGATCAGCTCCTACAATGAGCAGTTCTTC. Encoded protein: CASSRISSYNEQFF.

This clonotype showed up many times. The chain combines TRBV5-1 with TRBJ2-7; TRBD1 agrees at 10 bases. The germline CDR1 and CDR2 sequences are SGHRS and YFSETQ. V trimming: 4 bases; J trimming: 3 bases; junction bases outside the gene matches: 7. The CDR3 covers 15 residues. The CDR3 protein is CASSRDRGDIYEQYF. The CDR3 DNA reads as TGCGCCAGCAGCAGGGACAGGGGCGATATCTACGAGCAGTACTTC.

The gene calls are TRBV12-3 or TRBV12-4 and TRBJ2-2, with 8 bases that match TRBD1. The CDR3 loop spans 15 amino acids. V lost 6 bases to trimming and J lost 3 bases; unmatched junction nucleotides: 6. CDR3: CASRAGQGDTGELFF. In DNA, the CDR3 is TGTGCCAGCAGAGCCGGACAGGGTGACACCGGGGAGCTGTTTTTT.

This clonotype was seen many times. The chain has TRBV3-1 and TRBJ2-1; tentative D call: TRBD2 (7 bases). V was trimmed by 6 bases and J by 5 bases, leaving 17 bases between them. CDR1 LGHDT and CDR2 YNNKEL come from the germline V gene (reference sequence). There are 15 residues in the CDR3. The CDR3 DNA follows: TGTGCCAGCAGAGGGGGGGGGAGCTGGGACAATGAGCAGTTCTTC. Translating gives CASRGGGSWDNEQFF.

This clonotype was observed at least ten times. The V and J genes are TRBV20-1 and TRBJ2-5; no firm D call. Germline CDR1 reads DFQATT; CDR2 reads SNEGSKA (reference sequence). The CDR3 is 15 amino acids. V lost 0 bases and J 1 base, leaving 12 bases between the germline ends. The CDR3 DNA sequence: TGCAGTGCTAGAGAGGGCCGGTTGTTCCAAGAGACCCAGTACTTC. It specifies CSAREGRLFQETQYF.

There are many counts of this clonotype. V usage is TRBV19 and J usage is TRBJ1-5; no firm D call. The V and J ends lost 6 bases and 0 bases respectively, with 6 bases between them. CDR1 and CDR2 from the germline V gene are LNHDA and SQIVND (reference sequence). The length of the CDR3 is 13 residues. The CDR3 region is CASRENSNQPQHF. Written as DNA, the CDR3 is TGTGCCAGTAGAGAAAATAGCAATCAGCCCCAGCATTTT.

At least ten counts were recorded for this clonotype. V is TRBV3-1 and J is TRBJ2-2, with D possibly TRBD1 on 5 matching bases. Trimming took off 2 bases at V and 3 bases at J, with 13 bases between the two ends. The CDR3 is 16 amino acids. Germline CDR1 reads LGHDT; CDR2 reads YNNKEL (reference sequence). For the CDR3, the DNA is TGTGCCAGCAGCCAAACAATGTTGACAGACACCGGGGAGCTGTTTTTT. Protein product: CASSQTMLTDTGELFF. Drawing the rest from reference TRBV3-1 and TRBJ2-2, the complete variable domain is DTAVSQTPKYLVTQMGNDKSIKCEQNLGHDTMYWYKQDSKKFLKIMFSYNNKELIINETVPNRFSPKSPDKAHLNLHINSLELGDSAVYFCASSQTMLTDTGELFFGEGSRLTVL.

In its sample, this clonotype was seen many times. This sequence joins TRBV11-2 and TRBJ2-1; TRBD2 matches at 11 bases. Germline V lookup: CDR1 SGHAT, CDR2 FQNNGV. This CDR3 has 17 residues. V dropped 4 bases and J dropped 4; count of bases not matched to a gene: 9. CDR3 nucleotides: TGTGCCAGCAGCTCCCTAATAAGACTAGCGGGGTACAATGAGCAGTTCTTC. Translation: CASSSLIRLAGYNEQFF.

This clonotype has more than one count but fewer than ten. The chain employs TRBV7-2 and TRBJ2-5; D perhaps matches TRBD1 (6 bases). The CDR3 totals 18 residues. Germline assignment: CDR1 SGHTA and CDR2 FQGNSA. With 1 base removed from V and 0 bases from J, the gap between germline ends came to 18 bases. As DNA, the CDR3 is TGTGCCAGCAGCTTAGAAGCAGGGGCAGCCATCGACCAAGAGACCCAGTACTTC. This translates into CASSLEAGAAIDQETQYF.

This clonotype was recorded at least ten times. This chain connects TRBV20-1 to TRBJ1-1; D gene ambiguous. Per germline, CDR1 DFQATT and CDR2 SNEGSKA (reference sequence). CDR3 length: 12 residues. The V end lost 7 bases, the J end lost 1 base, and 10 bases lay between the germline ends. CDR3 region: CSVDGPNTEAFF. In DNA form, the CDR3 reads TGCAGTGTTGACGGGCCGAACACTGAAGCTTTCTTT.

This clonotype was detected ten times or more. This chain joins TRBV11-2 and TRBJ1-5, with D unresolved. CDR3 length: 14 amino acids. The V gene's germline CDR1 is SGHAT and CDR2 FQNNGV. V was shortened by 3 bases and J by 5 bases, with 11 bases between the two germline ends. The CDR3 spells CASSFAGNDQPQHF. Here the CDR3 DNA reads TGTGCCAGCAGCTTTGCGGGAAATGATCAGCCCCAGCATTTT.

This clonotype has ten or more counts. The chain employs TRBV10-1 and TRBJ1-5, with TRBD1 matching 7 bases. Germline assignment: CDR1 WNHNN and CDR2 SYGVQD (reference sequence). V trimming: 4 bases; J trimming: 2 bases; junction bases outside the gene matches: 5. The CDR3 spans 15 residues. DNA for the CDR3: TGCGCCAGCAGTGTCTGGGACAGATGCAATCAGCCCCAGCATTTT. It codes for CASSVWDRCNQPQHF.

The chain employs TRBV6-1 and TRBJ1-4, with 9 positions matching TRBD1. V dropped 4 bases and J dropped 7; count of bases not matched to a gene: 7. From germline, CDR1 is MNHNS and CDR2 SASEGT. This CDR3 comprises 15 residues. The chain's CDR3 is CASSAPGQGGEKLFF. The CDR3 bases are TGTGCCAGCAGTGCGCCGGGACAGGGCGGTGAAAAACTGTTTTTT.

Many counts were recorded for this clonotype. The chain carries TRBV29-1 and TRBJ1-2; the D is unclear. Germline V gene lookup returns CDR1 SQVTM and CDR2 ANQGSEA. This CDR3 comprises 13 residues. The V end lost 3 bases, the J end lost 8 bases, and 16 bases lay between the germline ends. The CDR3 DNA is TGCAGCGTTGACGAAGAGCAATTCAGGGGCTACACCTTC. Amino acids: CSVDEEQFRGYTF. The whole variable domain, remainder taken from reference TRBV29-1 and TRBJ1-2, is SAVISQKPSRDICQRGTSLTIQCQVDSQVTMMFWYRQQPGQSLTLIATANQGSEATYESGFVIDKFPISRPNLTFSTLTVSNMSPEDSSIYLCSVDEEQFRGYTFGSGTRLTVV.

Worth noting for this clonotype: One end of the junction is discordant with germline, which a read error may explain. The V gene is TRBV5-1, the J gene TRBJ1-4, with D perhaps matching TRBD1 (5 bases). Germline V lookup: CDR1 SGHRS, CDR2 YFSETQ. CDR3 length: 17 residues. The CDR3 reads CASSLTIGAGQSEELFF. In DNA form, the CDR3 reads TGCGCCAGCAGCTTGACGATCGGAGCAGGACAAAGTGAAGAACTGTTTTTT.

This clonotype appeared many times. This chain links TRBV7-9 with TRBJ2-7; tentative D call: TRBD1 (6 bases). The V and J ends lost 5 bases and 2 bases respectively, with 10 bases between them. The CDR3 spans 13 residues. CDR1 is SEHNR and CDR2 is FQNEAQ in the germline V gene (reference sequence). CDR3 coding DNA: TGTGCCAGCAGCAGAACAGGGACCTACGAGCAGTACTTC. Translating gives CASSRTGTYEQYF. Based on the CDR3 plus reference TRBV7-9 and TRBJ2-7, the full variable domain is DTGVSQNPRHKITKRGQNVTFRCDPISEHNRLYWYRQTLGQGPEFLTYFQNEAQLEKSRLLSDRFSAERPKGSFSTLEIQRTEQGDSAMYLCASSRTGTYEQYFGPGTRLTVT.

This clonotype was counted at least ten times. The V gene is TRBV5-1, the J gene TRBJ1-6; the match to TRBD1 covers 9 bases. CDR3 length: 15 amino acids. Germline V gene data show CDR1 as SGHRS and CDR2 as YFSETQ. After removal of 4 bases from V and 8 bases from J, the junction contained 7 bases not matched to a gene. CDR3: CASSNTGGGDSPLHF. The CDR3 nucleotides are TGCGCCAGCAGCAATACAGGGGGCGGCGATTCACCCCTCCACTTT.

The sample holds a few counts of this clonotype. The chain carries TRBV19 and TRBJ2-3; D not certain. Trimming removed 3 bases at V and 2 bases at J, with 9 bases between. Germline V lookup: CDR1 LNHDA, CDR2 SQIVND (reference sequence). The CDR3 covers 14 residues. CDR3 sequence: CASSMSGTTDTQYF. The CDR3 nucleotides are TGTGCCAGTAGTATGTCTGGCACCACAGATACGCAGTATTTT.

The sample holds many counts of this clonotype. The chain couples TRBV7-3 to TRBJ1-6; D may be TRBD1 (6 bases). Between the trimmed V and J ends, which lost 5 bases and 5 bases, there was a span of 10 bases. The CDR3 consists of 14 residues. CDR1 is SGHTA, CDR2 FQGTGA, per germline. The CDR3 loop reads CASSRGQNNSPLHF. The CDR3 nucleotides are TGTGCCAGCAGCAGGGGACAAAATAATTCACCCCTCCACTTT. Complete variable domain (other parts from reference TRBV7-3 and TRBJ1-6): GAGVSQTPSNKVTEKGKYVELRCDPISGHTALYWYRQSLGQGPEFLIYFQGTGAADDSGLPNDRFFAVRPEGSVSTLKIQRTERGDSAVYLCASSRGQNNSPLHFGNGTRLTVT.

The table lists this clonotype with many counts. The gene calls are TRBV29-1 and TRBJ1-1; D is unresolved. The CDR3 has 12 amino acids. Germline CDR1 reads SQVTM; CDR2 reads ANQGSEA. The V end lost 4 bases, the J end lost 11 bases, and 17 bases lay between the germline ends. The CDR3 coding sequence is TGCAGCGTTGTTATGGACCTTCTGTGGGCTTTCTTT. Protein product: CSVVMDLLWAFF.

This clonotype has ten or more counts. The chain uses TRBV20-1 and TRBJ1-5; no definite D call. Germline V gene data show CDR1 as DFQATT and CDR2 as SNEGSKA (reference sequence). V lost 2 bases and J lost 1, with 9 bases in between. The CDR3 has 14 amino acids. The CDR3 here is CSARKAGSNQPQHF. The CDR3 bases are TGCAGTGCTAGAAAGGCGGGAAGCAATCAGCCCCAGCATTTT.

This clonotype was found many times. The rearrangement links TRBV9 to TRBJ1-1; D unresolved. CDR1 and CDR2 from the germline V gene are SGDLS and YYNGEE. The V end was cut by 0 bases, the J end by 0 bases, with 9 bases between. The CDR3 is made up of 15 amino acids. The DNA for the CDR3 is TGTGCCAGCAGCGTAGCCCCGGGGATGAACACTGAAGCTTTCTTT. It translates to CASSVAPGMNTEAFF.

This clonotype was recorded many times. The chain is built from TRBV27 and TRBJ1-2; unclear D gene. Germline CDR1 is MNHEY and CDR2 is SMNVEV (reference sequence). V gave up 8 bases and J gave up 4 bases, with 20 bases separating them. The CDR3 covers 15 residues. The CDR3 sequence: CASLPSLGSFYGYTF. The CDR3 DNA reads TGTGCCAGCCTCCCCTCCCTGGGCAGCTTCTATGGCTACACCTTC.